These 21 T cell receptor beta chains were all obtained from the same sample, sequenced in a study of blood T cell repertoires in COVID-19. TCRdb's copy holds only in-frame clones and misses some; the assay was immunoSEQ multiplex PCR. Among around 300,000 clones listed, more than 80% were seen once. Material for sequencing was PBMCs or T cells enriched from blood (not recorded which). These receptors were collected from a woman aged 25 to 39 who had recovered from COVID-19.

This clone came up once. The V and J genes are TRBV6-1 and TRBJ2-3; tentative D call: TRBD2 (7 bases). The CDR3 covers 13 residues. CDR1 is MNHNS and CDR2 is SASEGT in the germline V gene. Trimming took 7 bases from V and 6 from J, leaving 14 bases between them. The CDR3 loop reads CASMEGGGDTQYF. The CDR3 DNA reads TGTGCCAGCATGGAGGGAGGGGGGGATACGCAGTATTTT.

V and J are TRBV7-3 and TRBJ2-7; 8 bases match TRBD1. The CDR3 is 15 residues long. Looked up from germline, CDR1 is SGHTA and CDR2 is FQGTGA. V was clipped by 4 bases and J by 2 bases; unmatched bases: 7. CDR3 amino acids: CASSYSQGEPYEQYF. For the CDR3, the DNA is TGTGCCAGCAGCTATTCACAGGGGGAGCCCTACGAGCAGTACTTC.

The V call is TRBV6-5, the J call TRBJ2-1; a possible D gene is TRBD1 (6 bases). Deletions cut 4 bases from V and 1 base from J, with 11 bases between. This CDR3 spans 15 amino acids. The V gene's germline CDR1 is MNHEY and CDR2 SVGAGI. CDR3 protein: CASSLRGISYNEQFF. CDR3 bases: TGTGCCAGCAGTTTGAGGGGGATATCCTACAATGAGCAGTTCTTC.

This chain joins TRBV28 and TRBJ1-1; weak D call: TRBD1 (5 bases). Trimming took off 5 bases at V and 1 base at J, with 14 bases between the two ends. Germline lookup yields CDR1 MDHEN and CDR2 SYDVKM. The CDR3 is made up of 15 amino acids. CDR3 region: CASSPQGGWNTEAFF. CDR3 bases: TGTGCCAGCAGTCCCCAGGGCGGATGGAACACTGAAGCTTTCTTT.

The CDR3 is CASSDPQGIRGYTF. CDR3 sequence (DNA): TGTGCCAGCAGTGATCCACAGGGCATAAGGGGCTACACCTTC. The V and J genes are TRBV5-4 and TRBJ1-2, with a tentative D call TRBD1 (6 bases). With 5 bases removed from V and 8 bases from J, the gap between germline ends came to 19 bases. In germline, CDR1 is SGHNT, CDR2 YYREEE (reference sequence). The CDR3 runs 14 residues.

V and J are TRBV9 and TRBJ1-3; D may be TRBD1 (6 bases). The ends were cut back, 4 bases at V and 2 bases at J, with 13 bases in the middle. Germline CDR1 is SGDLS and CDR2 is YYNGEE. The length of the CDR3 is 15 residues. The CDR3 is CASSSGGHAGNTIYF. CDR3 bases: TGTGCCAGCAGCAGCGGGGGGCACGCTGGAAACACCATATATTTT.

The CDR3 region has the DNA TGTGCCAGTAGTACTCCGGGACTAGTGGCTTATGAGCAGTTCTTC. Translating gives CASSTPGLVAYEQFF. This sequence joins TRBV19 and TRBJ2-1; 8 nucleotides match TRBD2. CDR1 is LNHDA and CDR2 is SQIVND in the germline V gene (reference sequence). The CDR3 covers 15 residues. Trimming removed 4 bases from V and 8 bases from J; junction bases left unmatched: 10. The variable domain in full, with the rest retrieved from reference TRBV19 and TRBJ2-1, is DGGITQSPKYLFRKEGQNVTLSCEQNLNHDAMYWYRQDPGQGLRLIYYSQIVNDFQKGDIAEGYSVSREKKESFPLTVTSAQKNPTAFYLCASSTPGLVAYEQFFGPGTRLTVL.

This clone has only one observation. V and J are TRBV27 and TRBJ1-1, with 10 bases fitting TRBD1. V lost 6 bases to trimming and J lost 8 bases; unmatched junction nucleotides: 18. The germline V gene has CDR1 MNHEY and CDR2 SMNVEV (reference sequence). CDR3 length: 17 residues. The CDR3 is CASRPTWTGGTRTEAFF. The CDR3 nucleotides are TGTGCCAGCAGACCTACTTGGACAGGGGGGACTAGAACGGAAGCTTTCTTT.

The J gene is TRBJ2-1, the V gene TRBV7-3; the D is unclear. V lost 1 base, J lost 5 bases, and 12 bases lay in between. The germline V gene has CDR1 SGHTA and CDR2 FQGTGA. This CDR3 is built from 15 residues. DNA of the CDR3: TGTGCCAGCAGCTTAATCTCCGGTACAGACAATGAGCAGTTCTTC. Protein sequence: CASSLISGTDNEQFF.

This chain links TRBV5-1 with TRBJ1-1; no clear D. CDR3 length: 16 residues. Looked up from germline, CDR1 is SGHRS and CDR2 is YFSETQ. The ends were cut back, 4 bases at V and 3 bases at J, with 19 bases in the middle. This CDR3 reads CASSLGKSRLDTEAFF. In nucleotides, the CDR3 is TGCGCCAGCAGCCTAGGTAAGTCTCGACTCGACACTGAAGCTTTCTTT.

The V call is TRBV21-1, the J call TRBJ2-3; TRBD2 was called by the table and not checked on the DNA. TRBV21-1 is tagged as a pseudogene. The CDR3 loop spans 14 amino acids. The CDR3, as DNA: TGTGCCGGACTACTAGAAATTTTCACAGATACGCAGTATTTT. Translating gives CAGLLEIFTDTQYF.

This clone was detected once. This rearrangement joins TRBV18 to TRBJ1-1; 9 positions match TRBD1. The CDR3 loop spans 18 amino acids. Per the germline V gene, CDR1 is KGHSH and CDR2 is LQKENI. V lost 4 bases, J lost 4 bases, and 16 bases stayed unmatched. For the CDR3, the DNA is TGTGCCAGCTCACAGACCCCCCAGACAGGGGGGATTGGCACTGAAGCTTTCTTT. This encodes CASSQTPQTGGIGTEAFF.

The V and J genes are TRBV2 and TRBJ2-3; TRBD1 agrees at 7 bases. J lost 3 bases, V lost 6 bases, and 12 bases had no gene match. Germline V gene data show CDR1 as SNHLY and CDR2 as FYNNEI. CDR3 size: 16 residues. The CDR3 sequence: CASSLEQGMITDTQYF. CDR3 nucleotide sequence: TGTGCCAGCAGCCTAGAACAGGGGATGATAACAGATACGCAGTATTTT.

V and J are TRBV11-2 and TRBJ2-7; D remains ambiguous. This CDR3 is built from 12 residues. The germline CDR1 and CDR2 sequences are SGHAT and FQNNGV. Trimming shortened V by 3 bases and J by 4 bases, and 7 bases separated the two germline ends. Here the CDR3 reads CASSLTSYEQYF. The DNA for the CDR3 is TGTGCCAGCAGCTTGACAAGTTACGAGCAGTACTTC.

The chain recombines TRBV6-1 with TRBJ2-7; the match to TRBD1 covers 8 bases. This CDR3 has 16 residues. The junction had 11 bases not matched to a gene; V was cut back by 4 bases and J by 3 bases. The germline CDR1 and CDR2 sequences are MNHNS and SASEGT. The CDR3 region is CASSVKGQVLNYEQYF. In DNA form, the CDR3 reads TGTGCCAGCAGTGTAAAGGGACAGGTCCTGAACTACGAGCAGTACTTC.

The rearrangement joins TRBV5-5 to TRBJ2-1; D not resolved. Per the germline V gene, CDR1 is SGHKS and CDR2 is YYEKEE (reference sequence). The CDR3 totals 17 residues. The germline V and J ends were trimmed by 3 bases and 0 bases, with 16 bases remaining between them. CDR3 DNA sequence: TGTGCCAGCAGCTCCGAAACCGACACTTTCTCCTACAATGAGCAGTTCTTC. Translated: CASSSETDTFSYNEQFF.

This chain links TRBV15 with TRBJ2-6; 10 nucleotides match TRBD1. Germline V CDR1 and CDR2: LNHNV, YYDKDF (reference sequence). Germline trimming cut 3 bases from V and 3 bases from J; bases unmatched to any gene: 11. This CDR3 is built from 19 residues. CDR3 nucleotide sequence: TGTGCCACCAGCAGGGACAGGGGGTTGTCAGTGCTTGGGGCCAACGTCCTGACTTTC. Its protein product is CATSRDRGLSVLGANVLTF.

This clone was detected once. The CDR3 DNA reads TGCGCCAGCAGTGTCACCCCCACAGGACAGGGGGGTAGGCAGACCCAGTACTTC. Translated, it gives CASSVTPTGQGGRQTQYF. This chain uses TRBV10-2 with TRBJ2-5, with 10 bases lining up with TRBD1. V lost 4 bases, J lost 6 bases, and 17 bases stayed unmatched. The CDR3 loop spans 18 amino acids. Germline lookup yields CDR1 WSHSY and CDR2 SAAADI.

The chain employs TRBV4-1 and TRBJ1-5; D is possibly TRBD1 (5 bases). The germline gives CDR1 MGHRA, CDR2 YSYEKL. V lost 1 base and J lost 7, with 14 bases in between. The CDR3 spans 15 residues. The CDR3 bases are TGCGCCAGCAGCCAAGTCAGGGAGGGAACCCAGCCCCAGCATTTT. This sequence encodes CASSQVREGTQPQHF.

This clone occurred a few times. The V gene is TRBV6-7, the J gene TRBJ1-5; D not certain. TRBV6-7 is classed as an ORF, of uncertain function. Trimming took off 7 bases at V and 6 bases at J, with 7 bases between the two ends. The CDR3 is 11 residues long. DNA of the CDR3: TGTGCCAGCACCGTTTTTCAGCCCCAGCATTTT. It translates to CASTVFQPQHF.

The V and J genes are TRBV27 and TRBJ2-1; 7 bases align to TRBD1. The V and J ends lost 4 bases and 6 bases, in that order; junction bases with no gene match: 12. The CDR3 sequence is 16 residues long. Germline CDR1 and CDR2: MNHEY and SMNVEV (reference sequence). The CDR3 coding sequence is TGTGCCAGCAGTTCCTACAGGGGAGCGTCTGGCAATGAGCAGTTCTTC. As protein: CASSSYRGASGNEQFF.